Shown below are 4 T cell receptor beta chains from a single sample sequenced in a study of identical twins. TCRdb processed the 5' RACE reads anew with MiXCR; each CDR3 protein has one entry. The data contain about 890,000 distinct CDR3 sequences, 10% to 15% of them singletons. These data were also reused for a study on yellow fever vaccine responses in identical twins.

The specimen sequenced was PBMCs. The receptors come from a woman aged 18-30 years in good health.

In its sample, this clonotype was seen many times. The chain recombines TRBV20-1 with TRBJ1-2; the D gene is possibly TRBD1 (5 bases). There are 13 residues in the CDR3. Looked up from germline, CDR1 is DFQATT and CDR2 is SNEGSKA (reference sequence). Trimming pared 3 bases from V and 2 bases from J, leaving 10 bases between. The CDR3 DNA follows: TGCAGTGCTAGCAGGGTGGCGAACTATGGCTACACCTTC. Its protein is CSASRVANYGYTF.

This clonotype appeared many times. The chain uses TRBV25-1 and TRBJ1-1; 9 nucleotides match TRBD1. Germline CDR1 MGHDK, CDR2 SYGVNS. The CDR3 covers 14 residues. J was trimmed by 4 bases and V by 6 bases; bases with no gene match: 6. This CDR3 is CASSHTTGGTEAFF. CDR3 DNA sequence: TGTGCCAGCAGCCATACGACAGGGGGCACTGAAGCTTTCTTT.

This clonotype was counted only a few times. This rearrangement joins TRBV20-1 to TRBJ2-7; the D gene is possibly TRBD1 (6 bases). Looked up from germline, CDR1 is DFQATT and CDR2 is SNEGSKA (reference sequence). This CDR3 is built from 12 residues. Trimming stripped 6 bases from V and 3 bases from J, with 12 bases between. CDR3 in amino acids: CSANTGLYEQYV. The CDR3, as DNA: TGCAGTGCCAATACAGGGCTCTACGAGCAGTACGTC.

Regarding this clonotype: The junction shows a germline mismatch at one end, possibly a read error. The chain employs TRBV25-1 and TRBJ2-7; TRBD1 is a possible D gene (5 bases). Germline V gives CDR1 MGHDK, CDR2 SYGVNS. The length of the CDR3 is 15 residues. The CDR3 here is CAGSGWGANGYEQYF. DNA of the CDR3: TGTGCCGGCAGTGGTTGGGGCGCAAACGGCTACGAGCAGTACTTC.